The rows below give T cell receptor beta chains drawn from one sample of a study of T cells in Graves' hyperthyroidism and ophthalmopathy. From the multiplex PCR reads, TCRdb called clonotypes with MiXCR, one entry per CDR3 protein. The sample lists about 400,000 distinct CDR3 sequences, 14% to 15% seen once, with about 31% in the top ten. Sequences were obtained from blood. These receptors came from a woman under 40 with Graves' hyperthyroidism. Each CDR3 is given with its conserved first and last residue. The order of the fields is D gene, J gene, V gene, clone size, CDR3 DNA, CDR3 protein. D genes are given only for firm matches. For some rows the clone size is stated as once, few or many, or as a class when expanded; others skip it.

- TRBJ1-1 TRBV19 few TGTGCCAGTAGGGGGGAAATGAACACTGAAGCTTTCTTT CASRGEMNTEAFF
- TRBJ2-5 TRBV24-1 many TGTGCCACCAGTGATCCCGGGACAAGGAATCAAGAGACCCAGTACTTC CATSDPGTRNQETQYF
- TRBJ2-4 TRBV7-9 - TGTGCCAGCAGCCTGGACCAAGGGGACATTCAGTACTTC CASSLDQGDIQYF
- TRBJ1-5 TRBV13 many TGTGCCAGCAGCTTAGGGCAATACCGACAGCCCCAGCATTTT CASSLGQYRQPQHF
- TRBJ1-5 TRBV12-3/TRBV12-4 many TGTGCCAGCAGTCCCAATAATCAGCCCCAGCATTTT CASSPNNQPQHF
- TRBJ2-7 TRBV28 many TGTGCCAGCAGTTTATATGAGGGGGCCTACGAGCAGTACTTC CASSLYEGAYEQYF
TRBD1 TRBJ1-2 TRBV11-2 - TGTGCCAGCAGCTTCGACAGGGGGCAGAGCTATGGCTACACCTTC CASSFDRGQSYGYTF
- TRBJ1-5 TRBV7-8 few TGTGCCAGCAGCTTAACAGGGCGTGAACAGCCCCAGCATTTT CASSLTGREQPQHF
- TRBJ2-2 TRBV30 many TGTGCCTGGAGTGTACGGACGGCCGGGGTCGGGGAGCTGTTTTTT CAWSVRTAGVGELFF
TRBD1 TRBJ1-6 TRBV5-1 - TGCGCCAGCAGCTTGGGACAGGGTCAAAATTCACCCCTCCACTTT CASSLGQGQNSPLHF
- TRBJ2-1 TRBV20-1 - TGCAGTGCCTTGAAGGACCAGGTCGTCTCGTTCTTC CSALKDQVVSFF
- TRBJ2-1 TRBV11-2 many TGTGCCAGCAGTATGAGTGTCTCCTACAATGAGCAGTTCTTC CASSMSVSYNEQFF
- TRBJ1-1 TRBV18 few TGTGCCAGCTCACCAAGGAGCTTCCCAGGAGTTGAAGCTTTCTTT CASSPRSFPGVEAFF
TRBD1 TRBJ1-5 TRBV18 many TGTGCCAGCTCACCCGGGACAGGGGGCTTGGGTCAGCCCCAGCATTTT CASSPGTGGLGQPQHF
TRBD1 TRBJ2-7 TRBV20-1 - TGCAGTGCTACCCCGGGACAGAGATACGAGCAGTACTTC CSATPGQRYEQYF
- TRBJ2-1 TRBV7-9 - TGTGCCAGCAGCGAGCCGACTAGTAGGCATGGGCAGTTCTTC CASSEPTSRHGQFF
TRBD1 TRBJ2-7 TRBV27 - TGTGCCAGCAGTTTGAACAGGGGTAGAGAGCAGTACTTC CASSLNRGREQYF
TRBD1 TRBJ1-1 TRBV2 many TGTGCCAGCAGGTCTGACAGGGGGCCCACTGAAGCTTTCTTT CASRSDRGPTEAFF
- TRBJ1-5 TRBV12-3/TRBV12-4 many TGTGCCAGCAGTTTCGCAGGGTATCAGCCCCAGCATTTT CASSFAGYQPQHF
- TRBJ1-1 TRBV10-2 - TGCGCCAGCAACCTCCGGGAGAACACTGAAGCTTTCTTT CASNLRENTEAFF
- TRBJ2-5 TRBV20-1 few TGCAGTGCTAGAGGGACAGACCAAGAGACCCAGTACTTC CSARGTDQETQYF
- TRBJ1-1 TRBV28 many TGTGCCAGCATTCAACAGTCCATGAACACTGAAGCTTTCTTT CASIQQSMNTEAFF
TRBD1 TRBJ2-7 TRBV9 once TGTGCCAGCAGCGGGTCTCCGGGACAGGGATCCTACGAGCAGTACTTC CASSGSPGQGSYEQYF
- TRBJ1-2 TRBV28 - TGTGCCAGCAGTTTGGGCGGTGACTATGGCCACACCTTC CASSLGGDYGHTF
TRBD2 TRBJ2-3 TRBV7-9 many TGTGCCAGCAAAACTGGGACTAGCGGGAGATCTGGTACGCAGTATTTT CASKTGTSGRSGTQYF
- TRBJ2-7 TRBV3-1 many TGTGCCAGCAGCCAAGTAGCTCCAGGCGAGCAGTACTTC CASSQVAPGEQYF
TRBD1 TRBJ2-7 TRBV29-1 many TGCAGCGTTGGGACAGGGGGCGCCTACGAGCAGTACTTC CSVGTGGAYEQYF
- TRBJ2-7 TRBV18 many TGTGCCAGCTCAGGGGACTTGTACGAGCAGTACTTC CASSGDLYEQYF
TRBD2 TRBJ2-1 TRBV20-1 - TGCAGTGCTAGAGATTTGGCACTAGCGGGAGGGGAGCAGTTCTTC CSARDLALAGGEQFF
TRBD1 TRBJ1-1 TRBV20-1 many TGCAGTGCTAGAGATTACTCCTCGGACAGGGGGAACACTGAAGCTTTCTTT CSARDYSSDRGNTEAFF
TRBD2 TRBJ2-7 TRBV6-6 many TGTGCCAGCAGTTACTTGCGGGGAGCGGGGCTTTCCTACGAGCAGTACTTC CASSYLRGAGLSYEQYF